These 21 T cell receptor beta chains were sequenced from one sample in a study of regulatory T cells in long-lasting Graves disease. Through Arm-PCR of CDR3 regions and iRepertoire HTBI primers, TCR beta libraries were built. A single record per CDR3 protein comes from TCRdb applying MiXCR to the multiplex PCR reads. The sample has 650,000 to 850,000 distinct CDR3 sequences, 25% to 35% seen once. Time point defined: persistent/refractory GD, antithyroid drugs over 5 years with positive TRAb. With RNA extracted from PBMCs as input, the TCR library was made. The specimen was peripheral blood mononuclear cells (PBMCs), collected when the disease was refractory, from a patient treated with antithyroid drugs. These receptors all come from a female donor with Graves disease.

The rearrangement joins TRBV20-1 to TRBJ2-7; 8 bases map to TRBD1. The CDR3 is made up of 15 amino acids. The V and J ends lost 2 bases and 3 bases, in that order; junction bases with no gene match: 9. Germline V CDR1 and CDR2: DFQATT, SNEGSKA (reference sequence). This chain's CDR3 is CSARSTGGNLYEQYF. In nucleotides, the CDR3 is TGCAGTGCTAGAAGTACAGGGGGAAACCTCTACGAGCAGTACTTC.

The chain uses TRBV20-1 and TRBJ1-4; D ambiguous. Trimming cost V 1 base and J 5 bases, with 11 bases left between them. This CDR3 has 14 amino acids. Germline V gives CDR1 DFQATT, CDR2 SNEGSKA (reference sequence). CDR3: CSARGSNLNEKLFF. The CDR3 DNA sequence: TGCAGTGCTAGAGGGAGTAATTTAAATGAAAAACTGTTTTTT.

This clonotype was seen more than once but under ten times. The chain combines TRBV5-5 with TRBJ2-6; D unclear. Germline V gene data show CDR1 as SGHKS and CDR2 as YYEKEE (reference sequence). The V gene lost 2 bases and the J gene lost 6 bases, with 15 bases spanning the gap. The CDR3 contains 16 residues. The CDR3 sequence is CASSFLGIGSANVLTF. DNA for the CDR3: TGTGCCAGCAGCTTTCTGGGGATAGGATCGGCCAACGTCCTGACTTTC.

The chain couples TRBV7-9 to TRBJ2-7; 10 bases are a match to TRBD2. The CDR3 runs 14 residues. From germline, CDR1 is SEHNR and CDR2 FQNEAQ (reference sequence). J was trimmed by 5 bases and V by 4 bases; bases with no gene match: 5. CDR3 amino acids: CASSSGTSVHEQYF. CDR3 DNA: TGTGCCAGCAGCTCCGGGACTAGCGTCCACGAGCAGTACTTC.

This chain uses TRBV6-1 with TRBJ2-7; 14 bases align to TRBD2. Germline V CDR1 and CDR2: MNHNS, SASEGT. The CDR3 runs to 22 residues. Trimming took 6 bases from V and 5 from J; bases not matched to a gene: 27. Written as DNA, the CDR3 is TGTGCCAGCAGCCTCCTCCTCTCCCCCGGGACTAGCGGGAGAGCTAAGCGGAACGAGCAGTACTTC. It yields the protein CASSLLLSPGTSGRAKRNEQYF.

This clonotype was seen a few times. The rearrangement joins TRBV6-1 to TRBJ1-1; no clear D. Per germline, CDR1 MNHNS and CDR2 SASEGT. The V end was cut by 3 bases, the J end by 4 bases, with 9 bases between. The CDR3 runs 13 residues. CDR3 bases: TGTGCCAGCAGTGATGAACGCGGCACTGAAGCTTTCTTT. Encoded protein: CASSDERGTEAFF.

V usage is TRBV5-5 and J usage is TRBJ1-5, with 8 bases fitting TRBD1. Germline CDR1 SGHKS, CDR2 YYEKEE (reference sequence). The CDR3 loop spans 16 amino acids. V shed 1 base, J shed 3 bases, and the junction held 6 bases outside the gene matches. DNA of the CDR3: TGTGCCAGCAGCTTGTCCCCGGGACAGGTCAATCAGCCCCAGCATTTT. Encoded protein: CASSLSPGQVNQPQHF.

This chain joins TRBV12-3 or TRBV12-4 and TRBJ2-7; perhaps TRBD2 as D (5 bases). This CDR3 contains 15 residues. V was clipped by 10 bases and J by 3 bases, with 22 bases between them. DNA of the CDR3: TGTGCCACCGCCGGCCTGGGAGCAGACAACTACGAGCAGTACTTC. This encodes CATAGLGADNYEQYF.

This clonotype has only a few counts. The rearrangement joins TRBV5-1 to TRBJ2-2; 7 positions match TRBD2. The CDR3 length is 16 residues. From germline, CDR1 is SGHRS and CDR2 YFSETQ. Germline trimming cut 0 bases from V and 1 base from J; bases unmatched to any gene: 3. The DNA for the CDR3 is TGCGCCAGCAGCTTGGAGGCGGGAGTGAACACCGGGGAGCTGTTTTTT. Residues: CASSLEAGVNTGELFF. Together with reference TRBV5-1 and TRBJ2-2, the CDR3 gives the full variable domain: KAGVTQTPRYLIKTRGQQVTLSCSPISGHRSVSWYQQTPGQGLQFLFEYFSETQRNKGNFPGRFSGRQFSNSRSEMNVSTLELGDSALYLCASSLEAGVNTGELFFGEGSRLTVL.

CDR3 sequence: CASGLAGQGDYNEQFF. CDR3 sequence (DNA): TGTGCTAGTGGTTTGGCAGGACAGGGAGACTACAATGAGCAGTTCTTC. This chain uses TRBV12-5 with TRBJ2-1; TRBD1 matches 8 bases. Germline CDR1 reads LGHNT; CDR2 reads FRNRAP. The CDR3 extends over 16 amino acids. V was clipped by 1 base and J by 3 bases; unmatched bases: 5.

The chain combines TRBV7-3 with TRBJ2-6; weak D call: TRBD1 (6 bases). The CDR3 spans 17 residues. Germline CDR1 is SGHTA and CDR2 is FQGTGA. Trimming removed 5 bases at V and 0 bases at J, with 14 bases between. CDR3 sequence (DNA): TGTGCCAGCAGCGCATACCGGACAGTCTCTGGGGCCAACGTCCTGACTTTC. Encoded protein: CASSAYRTVSGANVLTF.

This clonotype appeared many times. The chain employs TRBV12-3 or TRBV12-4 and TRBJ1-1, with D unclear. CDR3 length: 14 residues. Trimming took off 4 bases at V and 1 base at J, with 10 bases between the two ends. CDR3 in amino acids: CASSSPTWNTEAFF. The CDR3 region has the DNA TGTGCCAGCAGTTCCCCGACTTGGAACACTGAAGCTTTCTTT.

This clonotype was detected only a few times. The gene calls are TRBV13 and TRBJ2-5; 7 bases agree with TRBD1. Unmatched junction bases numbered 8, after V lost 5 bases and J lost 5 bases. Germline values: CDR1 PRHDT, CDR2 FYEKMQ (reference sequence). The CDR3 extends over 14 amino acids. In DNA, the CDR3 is TGTGCCAGCAGCACAGGACAGGTCAAGGAGACCCAGTACTTC. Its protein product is CASSTGQVKETQYF.

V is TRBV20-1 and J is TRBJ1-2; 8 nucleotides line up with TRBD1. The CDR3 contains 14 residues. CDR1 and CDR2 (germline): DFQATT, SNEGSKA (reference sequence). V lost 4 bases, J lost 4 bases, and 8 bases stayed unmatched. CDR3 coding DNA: TGCAGTGCTACTCTGGGACAGGTCTTCTATGGCTACACCTTC. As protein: CSATLGQVFYGYTF.

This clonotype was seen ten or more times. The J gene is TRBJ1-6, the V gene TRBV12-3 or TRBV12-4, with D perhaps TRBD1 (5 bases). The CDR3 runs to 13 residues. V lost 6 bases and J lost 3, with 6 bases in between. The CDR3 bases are TGTGCCAGCAGCAGGGACTATAATTCACCCCTCCACTTT. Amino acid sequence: CASSRDYNSPLHF.

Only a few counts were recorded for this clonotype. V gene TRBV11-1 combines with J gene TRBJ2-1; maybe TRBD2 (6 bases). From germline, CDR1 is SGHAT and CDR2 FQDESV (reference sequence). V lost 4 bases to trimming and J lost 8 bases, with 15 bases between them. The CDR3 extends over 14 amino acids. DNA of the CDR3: TGTGCCAGCAGCTCGGGGGACGCGGAGGATGAGCAGTTCTTC. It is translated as CASSSGDAEDEQFF.

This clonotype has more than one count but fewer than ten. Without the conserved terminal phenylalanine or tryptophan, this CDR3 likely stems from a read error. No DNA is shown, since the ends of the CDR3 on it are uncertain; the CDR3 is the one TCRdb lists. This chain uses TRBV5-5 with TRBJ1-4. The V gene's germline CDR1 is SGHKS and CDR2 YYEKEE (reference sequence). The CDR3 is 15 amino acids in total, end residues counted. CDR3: CASNLIRDSLRWRPS.

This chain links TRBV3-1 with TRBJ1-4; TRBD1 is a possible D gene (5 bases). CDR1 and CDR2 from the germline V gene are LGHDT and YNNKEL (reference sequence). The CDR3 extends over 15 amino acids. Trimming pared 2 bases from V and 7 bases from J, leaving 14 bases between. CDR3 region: CASSQRSGWSEKLFF. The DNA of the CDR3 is TGTGCCAGCAGCCAACGATCAGGGTGGTCTGAAAAACTGTTTTTT.

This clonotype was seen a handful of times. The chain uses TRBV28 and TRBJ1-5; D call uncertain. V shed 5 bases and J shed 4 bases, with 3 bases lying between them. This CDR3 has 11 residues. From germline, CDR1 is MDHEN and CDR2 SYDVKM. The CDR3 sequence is CASSMNQPQHF. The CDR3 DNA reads TGTGCCAGCAGTATGAATCAGCCCCAGCATTTT.

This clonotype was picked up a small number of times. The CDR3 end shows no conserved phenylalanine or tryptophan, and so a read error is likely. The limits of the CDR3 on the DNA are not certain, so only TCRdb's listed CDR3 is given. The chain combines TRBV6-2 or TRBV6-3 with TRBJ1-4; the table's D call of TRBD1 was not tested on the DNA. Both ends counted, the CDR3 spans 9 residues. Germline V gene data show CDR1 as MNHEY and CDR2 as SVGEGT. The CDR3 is CASSYVVRD.

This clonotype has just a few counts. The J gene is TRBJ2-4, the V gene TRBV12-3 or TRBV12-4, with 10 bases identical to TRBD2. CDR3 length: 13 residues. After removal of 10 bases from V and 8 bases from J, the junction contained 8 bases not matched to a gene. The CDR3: CANPGLAGDIQYF. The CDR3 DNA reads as TGTGCCAACCCCGGGCTAGCGGGAGACATTCAGTACTTC.